This T cell receptor (beta chain) stems from a study of technical replicates of blood from several donors. This CDR3 comprises 18 residues. The V gene's germline CDR1 is MNHNS and CDR2 SASEGT. V lost 1 base and J 2 bases, leaving 20 bases between the germline ends. Only in-frame clones appear in the TCRdb table, and some are missing; sequencing was by immunoSEQ multiplex PCR. The sample includes 10,000 to 12,000 clones, approximately 94% seen only once; the top ten take approximately 6.5%. Judged by abundance, this clone is medium-sized. This TCR was recovered from a human donor in good health. Sequences were obtained from PBMCs. The chain combines TRBV6-1 with TRBJ2-5; D may be TRBD2 (6 bases). CDR3 sequence (DNA): TGTGCCAGCAGTGAAGAAAGTGGGTTCGCAGGACTACAAGAGACCCAGTACTTC. Translation: CASSEESGFAGLQETQYF.